Listed below are T cell receptor beta chains from one sample, sequenced in a study of blood T cell repertoires in COVID-19. Libraries were prepared by immunoSEQ multiplex PCR; TCRdb keeps only in-frame clonotypes and omits some of them. The sample yields around 200,000 clones, 88% seen once. Sequenced sample: PBMCs or T cells enriched from blood (not recorded which). The receptors were gathered from a woman in her 30s who had recovered from COVID-19. The CDR3 runs from the conserved cysteine through the conserved F or W. Each record gives: clone size, D gene, V gene, J gene, CDR3 protein, CDR3 DNA. The D gene is left open where the match is weak. Rows give clone size only sometimes, using once, few, many, or a class for an expanded clone.

clone size: -; D gene: -; V gene: TRBV4-2; J gene: TRBJ2-3; CDR3 protein: CASSQEEGRRDTQYF; CDR3 DNA: TGTGCCAGCAGCCAGGAAGAAGGGAGGAGAGATACGCAGTATTTT
clone size: -; D gene: -; V gene: TRBV5-1; J gene: TRBJ2-1; CDR3 protein: CASSLTGEDEQFF; CDR3 DNA: TGCGCCAGCAGCTTAACAGGGGAGGATGAGCAGTTCTTC
clone size: -; D gene: -; V gene: TRBV4-3; J gene: TRBJ1-2; CDR3 protein: CASSQDSPGYGYTF; CDR3 DNA: TGCGCCAGCAGCCAAGATTCTCCGGGGTATGGCTACACCTTC
clone size: -; D gene: TRBD1; V gene: TRBV28; J gene: TRBJ2-5; CDR3 protein: CASTFNRGGQETQYF; CDR3 DNA: TGTGCCAGTACGTTCAACAGGGGCGGACAAGAGACCCAGTACTTC
clone size: -; D gene: -; V gene: TRBV11-3; J gene: TRBJ2-1; CDR3 protein: CASSLPGYNEQFF; CDR3 DNA: TGTGCCAGCAGCTTGCCAGGGTACAATGAGCAGTTCTTC
clone size: -; D gene: TRBD1; V gene: TRBV15; J gene: TRBJ1-5; CDR3 protein: CATGTAEIDNQPQHF; CDR3 DNA: TGTGCCACTGGGACAGCGGAAATAGACAATCAGCCCCAGCATTTT
clone size: -; D gene: TRBD2; V gene: TRBV12-3/TRBV12-4; J gene: TRBJ2-5; CDR3 protein: CASGRGGYETQYF; CDR3 DNA: TGTGCCAGCGGACGGGGGGGCTATGAGACCCAGTACTTC
clone size: -; D gene: -; V gene: TRBV7-9; J gene: TRBJ2-5; CDR3 protein: CASSPPGQGEGQETQYF; CDR3 DNA: TGTGCCAGCAGCCCTCCCGGGCAGGGCGAAGGCCAAGAGACCCAGTACTTC
clone size: -; D gene: -; V gene: TRBV11-2; J gene: TRBJ2-4; CDR3 protein: CASSPGAGGYIQYF; CDR3 DNA: TGTGCCAGCAGCCCCGGGGCAGGGGGGTACATTCAGTACTTC
clone size: -; D gene: TRBD1; V gene: TRBV6-5; J gene: TRBJ1-1; CDR3 protein: CASSYSTGQGNTEAFF; CDR3 DNA: TGTGCCAGCAGTTACAGCACGGGACAGGGGAACACTGAAGCTTTCTTT
clone size: -; D gene: -; V gene: TRBV10-3; J gene: TRBJ1-5; CDR3 protein: CAISGGDQPQHF; CDR3 DNA: TGTGCCATCAGTGGGGGGGACCAGCCCCAGCATTTT
clone size: once; D gene: TRBD1; V gene: TRBV2; J gene: TRBJ2-5; CDR3 protein: CASRPDRAETQYF; CDR3 DNA: TGTGCCAGCAGGCCCGACAGGGCAGAGACCCAGTACTTC
clone size: -; D gene: -; V gene: TRBV7-2; J gene: TRBJ1-1; CDR3 protein: CASSLVGVEAFF; CDR3 DNA: TGTGCCAGCAGCTTAGTCGGAGTTGAAGCTTTCTTT
clone size: -; D gene: TRBD2; V gene: TRBV7-2; J gene: TRBJ2-1; CDR3 protein: CASSSGLAGGGQFF; CDR3 DNA: TGTGCCAGCAGCTCGGGACTAGCGGGGGGTGGGCAGTTCTTC
clone size: -; D gene: -; V gene: TRBV3-1/TRBV3-2; J gene: TRBJ2-5; CDR3 protein: CASSSRTVQETQYF; CDR3 DNA: TGTGCCAGCAGCTCGCGGACAGTCCAAGAGACCCAGTACTTC
clone size: -; D gene: -; V gene: TRBV18; J gene: TRBJ1-1; CDR3 protein: CASSPLGRATNTEAFF; CDR3 DNA: TGTGCCAGCTCACCCCTCGGCAGGGCTACGAACACTGAAGCTTTCTTT
clone size: -; D gene: TRBD2; V gene: TRBV5-3; J gene: TRBJ2-7; CDR3 protein: CARSKGTSGGESYEQYF; CDR3 DNA: TGTGCCAGAAGCAAAGGGACTAGCGGGGGGGAGTCCTACGAGCAGTACTTC
clone size: -; D gene: -; V gene: TRBV7-2; J gene: TRBJ1-1; CDR3 protein: CASSYDRRNTEAFF; CDR3 DNA: TGTGCCAGCAGCTACGACAGGAGGAACACTGAAGCTTTCTTT
clone size: -; D gene: TRBD2; V gene: TRBV19; J gene: TRBJ2-7; CDR3 protein: CASSSSGGFYEQYF; CDR3 DNA: TGTGCCAGTAGTTCTAGCGGGGGGTTCTACGAGCAGTACTTC
clone size: -; D gene: TRBD1; V gene: TRBV5-1; J gene: TRBJ2-1; CDR3 protein: CASSPTGGISWNEQFF; CDR3 DNA: TGCGCCAGCAGCCCTACAGGGGGCATTTCGTGGAATGAGCAGTTCTTC
clone size: -; D gene: TRBD2; V gene: TRBV19; J gene: TRBJ2-7; CDR3 protein: CASSRTSGGFEQYF; CDR3 DNA: TGTGCCAGTAGCCGGACTAGCGGGGGTTTCGAGCAGTACTTC
clone size: -; D gene: -; V gene: TRBV5-5; J gene: TRBJ1-6; CDR3 protein: CASSEGDSPLHF; CDR3 DNA: TGTGCCAGCAGCGAAGGGGATTCACCCCTCCACTTT
clone size: -; D gene: -; V gene: TRBV7-2; J gene: TRBJ2-7; CDR3 protein: CASSLDGVGNYEQYF; CDR3 DNA: TGTGCCAGCAGCTTAGACGGGGTAGGGAACTACGAGCAGTACTTC
clone size: -; D gene: -; V gene: TRBV5-1; J gene: TRBJ2-1; CDR3 protein: CASSLADTYNEQFF; CDR3 DNA: TGCGCCAGCAGCTTGGCCGACACTTACAATGAGCAGTTCTTC